This entry lists 10 T cell receptor beta chains sequenced from one sample in a study of T cell clonotyping in hematopoietic cell transplantation (dated by TCRdb to 2020 to 2022). Library creation used the immunoSEQ multiplex PCR assay. Entries here come from immuneACCESS through TCRdb and include only in-frame sequences with V and J called. Some clones fail to appear in such tables; in the studies checked, an unresolved V gene covers under half of the shortfall, and the cause of the remainder is unknown. For this sample there are over 25,000 clones; roughly 90% appear just once. About 10% of the sample is held by the ten biggest clonotypes. The sample's time point, from its label and the paper: 100 days after allo-HCT. The sample here was PBMCs, taken 100 days after allogeneic stem cell transplant. Receptors originate from a female patient between 50 and 60 years old who had an allogeneic stem cell transplant from a related donor, so the T cells may come from the graft donor. Some clones in this sample may be carry-over from other donors' samples.

The table lists this clone with a count of one. J is TRBJ2-5 and V is TRBV5-6; D ambiguous. The V gene's germline CDR1 is SGHDT and CDR2 YYEEEE. V dropped 0 bases and J dropped 7 bases, with 13 bases sitting between them. The CDR3 is made up of 14 amino acids. The CDR3 DNA reads TGTGCCAGCAGCTTGGTGGGTAGCCAGGCGACCCAGTACTTC. It translates to CASSLVGSQATQYF.

This chain links TRBV9 with TRBJ1-1; the D is unclear. Germline-derived CDR1 and CDR2 are SGDLS and YYNGEE. There are 15 residues in the CDR3. With 1 base removed from V and 4 bases from J, the gap between germline ends came to 14 bases. CDR3 sequence reads: CASSVREGWVTEAFF. The CDR3, as DNA: TGTGCCAGCAGCGTACGAGAGGGCTGGGTCACTGAAGCTTTCTTT.

This rearrangement joins TRBV6-6 to TRBJ2-7; unclear D gene. The germline V gene has CDR1 MNHNY and CDR2 SVGAGI (reference sequence). The CDR3 totals 13 residues. Trimming took off 2 bases at V and 5 bases at J, with 10 bases between the two ends. CDR3 residues: CASSYPSHDEQYF. CDR3 sequence (DNA): TGTGCCAGCAGTTACCCATCCCATGACGAGCAGTACTTC.

The gene calls are TRBV2 and TRBJ1-2, with TRBD1 as a possible D gene (5 bases). CDR1 is SNHLY, CDR2 FYNNEI, per germline. The CDR3 runs 15 residues. The germline V and J ends were trimmed by 3 bases and 2 bases, with 13 bases remaining between them. The CDR3 is CASSDQGRTNYGYTF. As DNA, the CDR3 is TGTGCCAGCAGTGATCAGGGCCGGACAAACTATGGCTACACCTTC.

The chain links TRBV11-3 to TRBJ2-2; possibly TRBD1 for D (6 bases). V shed 5 bases and J shed 6 bases, with 7 bases lying between them. There are 12 residues in the CDR3. In germline, CDR1 is SGHNT, CDR2 YENEEA. The CDR3 bases are TGTGCCAGCAGCACAGGGCCCGGGGAGCTGTTTTTT. It translates to CASSTGPGELFF.

The V call is TRBV30, the J call TRBJ2-7, with 9 positions matching TRBD2. The V gene's germline CDR1 is GTSNPN and CDR2 SVGIG (reference sequence). CDR3 length: 14 residues. The J segment lost 4 bases and the V segment lost 7 bases, leaving 11 bases of the junction unmatched. The CDR3 loop is CALKGLAKRYEQYF. The CDR3 DNA sequence: TGTGCCTTGAAGGGACTAGCAAAAAGGTACGAGCAGTACTTC.

The chain carries TRBV25-1 and TRBJ1-6; 8 nucleotides align to TRBD1. Germline V lookup: CDR1 MGHDK, CDR2 SYGVNS. Unmatched junction bases numbered 7, after V lost 4 bases and J lost 8 bases. The CDR3 length is 15 residues. CDR3 amino acids: CASSVSGQDYSPLHF. The CDR3 region has the DNA TGTGCCAGCAGTGTTTCGGGACAGGACTATTCACCCCTCCACTTT.

CDR3 amino acids: CARASRDPSPDTQYF. The CDR3 nucleotides are TGTGCCAGGGCGTCTCGGGACCCCAGCCCAGATACGCAGTATTTT. The rearrangement joins TRBV2 to TRBJ2-3; D tentatively reads TRBD1 or TRBD2 (5 bases each). This CDR3 comprises 15 residues. V gave up 9 bases and J gave up 4 bases, with 20 bases separating them. Germline CDR1 is SNHLY and CDR2 is FYNNEI.

The CDR3 DNA reads as TGTGCCAGCAACACCCCAGGGATAGTCTACGAGCAGTACTTC. Translating gives CASNTPGIVYEQYF. The V gene is TRBV28, the J gene TRBJ2-7; possible D gene TRBD1, 5 bases. Trimming left V 7 bases short and J 3 bases short, with 16 bases between. CDR3 length: 14 amino acids. CDR1 is MDHEN, CDR2 SYDVKM, per germline.

The J gene is TRBJ2-7, the V gene TRBV5-4; 9 nucleotides line up with TRBD1. Trimming took 4 bases from V and 2 from J; bases not matched to a gene: 4. Germline CDR1 SGHNT, CDR2 YYREEE (reference sequence). The CDR3 length is 14 residues. The CDR3, as DNA: TGTGCCAGCAGCGGGGACAGGGCCACCTACGAGCAGTACTTC. This translates into CASSGDRATYEQYF.